This passage covers 17 T cell receptor beta chains from one sample sequenced in a study of blood T cells in healthy people across ages. Combining a sample-barcoded 5' primer with a J-beta primer mix, a second PCR ran for about 6 to 11 cycles. MiXCR was run by TCRdb on the 5' RACE reads, yielding one entry per CDR3 protein. This table holds approximately 880,000 distinct CDR3 sequences, under 50% found once. The sequencing sample was made of blood. The receptors were gathered from a man aged 30-40 years in good health.

The chain is built from TRBV2 and TRBJ1-1, with D maybe TRBD1 (6 bases). The germline V gene encodes CDR1 SNHLY and CDR2 FYNNEI. This CDR3 comprises 14 residues. Trimming pared 1 base from V and 7 bases from J, leaving 13 bases between. CDR3 bases: TGTGCCAGCAGTGAAGATTGGGGGGGCGGTGAAGCTTTCTTT. Protein sequence: CASSEDWGGGEAFF.

This clonotype was seen a handful of times. The CDR3 protein is CASGADSAYEQYF. In DNA, the CDR3 is TGTGCCAGTGGAGCGGATTCCGCCTACGAGCAGTACTTC. The chain uses TRBV2 and TRBJ2-7; tentative D call: TRBD2 (5 bases). The CDR3 spans 13 residues. V lost 9 bases and J 2 bases, leaving 14 bases between the germline ends. In germline, CDR1 is SNHLY, CDR2 FYNNEI.

The chain carries TRBV27 and TRBJ2-5; 11 positions match TRBD1. There are 14 residues in the CDR3. Germline-derived CDR1 and CDR2 are MNHEY and SMNVEV (reference sequence). V shed 5 bases, J shed 5 bases, and the junction held 4 bases outside the gene matches. CDR3 residues: CASSQDRGQETQYF. The DNA of the CDR3 is TGTGCCAGCAGTCAGGACAGGGGGCAGGAGACCCAGTACTTC.

The chain carries TRBV5-1 and TRBJ2-1; D perhaps matches TRBD2 (5 bases). V shed 0 bases and J shed 8 bases, with 12 bases lying between them. This CDR3 contains 14 residues. Germline assignment: CDR1 SGHRS and CDR2 YFSETQ. The CDR3 nucleotides are TGCGCCAGCAGCTTGGAACTAGGGAGTCATGAGCAGTTCTTC. Residues: CASSLELGSHEQFF.

The V and J genes are TRBV7-8 and TRBJ2-1; perhaps TRBD1 as D (6 bases). The ends were cut back, 1 base at V and 0 bases at J, with 22 bases in the middle. Germline V gene lookup returns CDR1 SGHVS and CDR2 FQNEAQ. The length of the CDR3 is 20 residues. The CDR3 here is CASSLDRVTGTYSSYNEQFF. The CDR3 region has the DNA TGTGCCAGCAGCTTAGATAGGGTGACAGGAACGTACAGCTCCTACAATGAGCAGTTCTTC. Using reference TRBV7-8 and TRBJ2-1 for the parts outside the CDR3, the full variable domain is GAGVSQSPRYKVAKRGQDVALRCDPISGHVSLFWYQQALGQGPEFLTYFQNEAQLDKSGLPSDRFFAERPEGSVSTLKIQRTQQEDSAVYLCASSLDRVTGTYSSYNEQFFGPGTRLTVL.

The chain carries TRBV12-3 or TRBV12-4 and TRBJ2-1; D may be TRBD1 (5 bases). V was shortened by 6 bases and J by 12 bases, with 18 bases between the two germline ends. CDR3 length: 13 amino acids. As DNA, the CDR3 is TGTGCCAGCAGGGGGCCCCATTCCAGTGGGCAGTTCTTC. Its translation: CASRGPHSSGQFF.

This clonotype was counted only a few times. This sequence joins TRBV6-5 and TRBJ1-2, with D tentatively TRBD1 (5 bases). Germline-derived CDR1 and CDR2 are MNHEY and SVGAGI. The CDR3 runs 14 residues. Trimming cost V 10 bases and J 3 bases, with 18 bases left between them. Written as DNA, the CDR3 is TGTGCCACCCTTGGGGGGAGCACGGACTATGGCTACACCTTC. Translating it yields CATLGGSTDYGYTF.

The rearrangement links TRBV4-2 to TRBJ1-4; no clear D gene. In germline, CDR1 is LGHNA, CDR2 YNFKEQ. V lost 1 base and J lost 8, with 11 bases in between. This CDR3 region has 14 residues. Here the CDR3 reads CASSQAGSAEKLFF. CDR3 nucleotide sequence: TGTGCCAGCAGCCAAGCCGGTTCCGCGGAAAAACTGTTTTTT.

The chain has TRBV7-2 and TRBJ2-5; 8 bases align to TRBD1. Germline V gives CDR1 SGHTA, CDR2 FQGNSA. CDR3 length equals 15 residues. The V segment lost 5 bases and the J segment 7 bases; nucleotides outside the gene matches: 12. As DNA, the CDR3 is TGTGCCAGCAGCCTCGAGGGACAGGTGAAAGTGACCCAGTACTTC. This translates into CASSLEGQVKVTQYF.

The V gene is TRBV5-4, the J gene TRBJ2-7; D might be TRBD1 or TRBD2, each matching 5 bases. Germline V gene lookup returns CDR1 SGHNT and CDR2 YYREEE (reference sequence). The CDR3 is 15 amino acids. The V end lost 0 bases, the J end lost 2 bases, and 12 bases lay between the germline ends. As DNA, the CDR3 is TGTGCCAGCAGCTTGGCGGGCAGGGACGCCTACGAGCAGTACTTC. This translates into CASSLAGRDAYEQYF.

The chain is built from TRBV27 and TRBJ2-5, with TRBD2 identical over 11 bases. Germline values: CDR1 MNHEY, CDR2 SMNVEV (reference sequence). The CDR3 is 16 residues long. V was pared by 4 bases and J by 2 bases, with 6 bases of the junction left unmatched. This chain's CDR3 is CASSSLAGGRQETQYF. CDR3 bases: TGTGCCAGCAGTTCCCTAGCGGGGGGTCGTCAAGAGACCCAGTACTTC.

This clonotype appeared a few times. This chain joins TRBV9 and TRBJ2-5; D gene ambiguous. V shed 0 bases and J shed 11 bases, with 17 bases lying between them. CDR3 length: 14 residues. CDR1 is SGDLS and CDR2 is YYNGEE in the germline V gene. CDR3 DNA: TGTGCCAGCAGCGTAGGTAGCAAAAAGGCAGAGCAGTACTTC. Amino acid sequence: CASSVGSKKAEQYF.

The V and J genes are TRBV10-3 and TRBJ1-4; 7 nucleotides agree with TRBD1. CDR1 and CDR2 from the germline V gene are ENHRY and SYGVKD. The J segment lost 4 bases and the V segment lost 6 bases, leaving 2 bases of the junction unmatched. The CDR3 length is 13 residues. CDR3 bases: TGTGCCATCAGGAGGGACAGTAATGAAAAACTGTTTTTT. Translation: CAIRRDSNEKLFF.

This chain links TRBV20-1 with TRBJ1-1; D might be TRBD1 (5 bases). This CDR3 comprises 14 residues. Germline V gene sequence: CDR1 DFQATT, CDR2 SNEGSKA (reference sequence). V was clipped by 0 bases and J by 6 bases, with 14 bases between them. The CDR3, as DNA: TGCAGTGCTAGAGATCCAGGGCGCCCCGCTGAAGCTTTCTTT. Its translation is CSARDPGRPAEAFF.

The chain is built from TRBV5-1 and TRBJ2-3; D is unresolved. From germline, CDR1 is SGHRS and CDR2 YFSETQ. Trimming left V 0 bases short and J 3 bases short, with 11 bases between. The CDR3 extends over 15 amino acids. The DNA of the CDR3 is TGCGCCAGCAGCTTGGATGGTTTTGGGACAGATACGCAGTATTTT. It specifies CASSLDGFGTDTQYF.

The V gene is TRBV29-1, the J gene TRBJ2-1; D possibly corresponds to TRBD2 (5 bases). Deletions cut 3 bases from V and 10 bases from J, with 13 bases between. The CDR3 runs to 12 residues. Germline loops: CDR1 SQVTM, CDR2 ANQGSEA. The CDR3 nucleotides are TGCAGCGTTGAGGAGGAATCCTACGAGCAGTTCTTC. This sequence encodes CSVEEESYEQFF.

The J gene is TRBJ2-3, the V gene TRBV27; 11 bases fit TRBD1. V dropped 5 bases and J dropped 1; count of bases not matched to a gene: 2. The CDR3 is made up of 15 amino acids. Germline CDR1 is MNHEY and CDR2 is SMNVEV (reference sequence). This CDR3 reads CASSRDRGGTDTQYF. The CDR3 nucleotides read TGTGCCAGCAGTAGGGACAGGGGGGGCACAGATACGCAGTATTTT.